This T cell receptor (beta chain) was recovered during a study of beta chain features in type 1 diabetes. The overall study: Similarity in age, gender and cell yields was seen between patients and healthy donors. Findings and limits, study-wide: Highly expressing activated T cells could be over-counted with a cDNA template.

Only a few counts were recorded for this clone. Antigen: not known. Central memory, naive, regulatory and stem cell-like memory CD4+ cells were sorted by CD45RO/CCR7/CD25/CD127/CD95/CD27. The investigators reverse transcribed all of the isolated RNA, so they sequenced expressed TCRB transcripts. TCRdb keeps only in-frame clones here, not all; method: immunoSEQ multiplex PCR. The table shows roughly 330,000 clones, with approximately 11% occurring only once. This receptor was identified in a woman in her 30s in good health. What was sequenced was naive CD4+ T cells from blood.

CDR3 loop: CASSGHPGLAEIQETQYF. The DNA for the CDR3 is TGTGCCAGCAGTGGCCATCCCGGACTAGCGGAAATACAAGAGACCCAGTACTTC. This chain connects TRBV28 to TRBJ2-5; 10 bases line up with TRBD2. Germline loops: CDR1 MDHEN, CDR2 SYDVKM. CDR3 length equals 18 residues. After removal of 5 bases from V and 2 bases from J, the junction contained 14 bases not matched to a gene.